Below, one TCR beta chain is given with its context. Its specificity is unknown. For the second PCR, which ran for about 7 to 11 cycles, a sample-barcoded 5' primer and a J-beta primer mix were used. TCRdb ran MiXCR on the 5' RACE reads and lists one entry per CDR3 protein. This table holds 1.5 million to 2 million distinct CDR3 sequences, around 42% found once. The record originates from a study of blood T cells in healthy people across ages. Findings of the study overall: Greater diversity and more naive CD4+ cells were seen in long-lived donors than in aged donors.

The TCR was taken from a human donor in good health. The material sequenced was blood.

The CDR3 spells CASSLVVTSGGETQYF. The CDR3 bases are TGTGCCAGCAGCTTAGTTGTGACTAGCGGGGGAGAGACCCAGTACTTC. The chain employs TRBV7-2 and TRBJ2-5; 12 nucleotides match TRBD2. The germline V gene has CDR1 SGHTA and CDR2 FQGNSA. With 1 base clipped from V and 4 bases from J, the junction kept 4 bases outside the gene matches. CDR3 length equals 16 residues.